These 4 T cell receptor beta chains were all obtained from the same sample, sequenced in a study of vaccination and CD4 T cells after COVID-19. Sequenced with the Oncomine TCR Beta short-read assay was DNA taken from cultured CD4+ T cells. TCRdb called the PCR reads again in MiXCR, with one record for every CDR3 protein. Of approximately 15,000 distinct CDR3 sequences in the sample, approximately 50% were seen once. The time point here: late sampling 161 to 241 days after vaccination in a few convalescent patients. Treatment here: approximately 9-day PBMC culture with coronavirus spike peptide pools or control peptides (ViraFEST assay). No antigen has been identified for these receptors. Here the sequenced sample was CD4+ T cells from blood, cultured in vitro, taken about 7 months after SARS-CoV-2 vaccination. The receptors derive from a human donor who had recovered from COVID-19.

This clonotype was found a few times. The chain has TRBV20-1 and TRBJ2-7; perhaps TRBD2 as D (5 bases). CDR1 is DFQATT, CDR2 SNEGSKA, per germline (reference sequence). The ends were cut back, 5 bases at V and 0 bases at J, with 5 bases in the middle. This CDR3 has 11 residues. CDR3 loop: CSAGSSYEQYF. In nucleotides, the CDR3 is TGCAGTGCTGGGAGCTCCTACGAGCAGTACTTC.

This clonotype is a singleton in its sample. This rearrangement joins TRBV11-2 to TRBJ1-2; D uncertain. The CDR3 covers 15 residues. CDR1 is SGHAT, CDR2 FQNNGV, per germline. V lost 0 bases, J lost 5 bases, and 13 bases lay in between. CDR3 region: CASSLDPTDLYGYTF. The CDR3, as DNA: TGTGCCAGCAGCTTAGATCCAACGGATCTATATGGCTACACCTTC.

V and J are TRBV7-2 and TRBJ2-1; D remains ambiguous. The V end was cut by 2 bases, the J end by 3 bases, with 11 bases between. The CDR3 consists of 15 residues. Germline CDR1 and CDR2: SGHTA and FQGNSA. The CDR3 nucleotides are TGTGCCAGCAGCTTAAACCCCGGGCTCTACAATGAGCAGTTCTTC. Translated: CASSLNPGLYNEQFF.

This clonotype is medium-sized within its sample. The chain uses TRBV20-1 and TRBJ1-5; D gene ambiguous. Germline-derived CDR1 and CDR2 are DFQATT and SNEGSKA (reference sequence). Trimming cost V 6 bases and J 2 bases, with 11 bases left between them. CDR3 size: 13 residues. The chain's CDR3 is CSAVRDRNQPQHF. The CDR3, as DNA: TGCAGTGCGGTGAGGGATCGCAATCAGCCCCAGCATTTT.